The clone carrying this TCR beta chain has more than one count but fewer than ten. Its target is not known. The sample's time point: pretreatment peripheral blood. Per the germline V gene, CDR1 is SEHNR and CDR2 is FQNEAQ (reference sequence). The CDR3 contains 18 residues. Between the trimmed V and J ends, which lost 2 bases and 4 bases, there was a span of 23 bases. Sequenced by immunoSEQ multiplex PCR; TCRdb stores in-frame clones only, minus some. This table holds 45,000 or so clones, approximately 78% found once. This sample is drawn from a study of PD-L1 blockade in urothelial cancer. Points from the study as a whole: Clones that were tumor-associated expanded more in the blood of durable-benefit patients at 3 weeks.

This receptor was taken from a man aged 45-65 years with urothelial cancer. Sequenced material: PBMCs, taken around atezolizumab (anti-PD-L1) treatment. The rearrangement links TRBV7-9 to TRBJ1-2, with a possible D match to TRBD1 (6 bases). CDR3 sequence (DNA): TGTGCCAGCAGCTTATCCCGGGACATCCTTTCCGGGCTCTATGGCTACACCTTC. Translated, it gives CASSLSRDILSGLYGYTF. The full variable domain, in which reference TRBV7-9 and TRBJ1-2 provide the parts outside the CDR3, is DTGVSQNPRHKITKRGQNVTFRCDPISEHNRLYWYRQTLGQGPEFLTYFQNEAQLEKSRLLSDRFSAERPKGSFSTLEIQRTEQGDSAMYLCASSLSRDILSGLYGYTFGSGTRLTVV.